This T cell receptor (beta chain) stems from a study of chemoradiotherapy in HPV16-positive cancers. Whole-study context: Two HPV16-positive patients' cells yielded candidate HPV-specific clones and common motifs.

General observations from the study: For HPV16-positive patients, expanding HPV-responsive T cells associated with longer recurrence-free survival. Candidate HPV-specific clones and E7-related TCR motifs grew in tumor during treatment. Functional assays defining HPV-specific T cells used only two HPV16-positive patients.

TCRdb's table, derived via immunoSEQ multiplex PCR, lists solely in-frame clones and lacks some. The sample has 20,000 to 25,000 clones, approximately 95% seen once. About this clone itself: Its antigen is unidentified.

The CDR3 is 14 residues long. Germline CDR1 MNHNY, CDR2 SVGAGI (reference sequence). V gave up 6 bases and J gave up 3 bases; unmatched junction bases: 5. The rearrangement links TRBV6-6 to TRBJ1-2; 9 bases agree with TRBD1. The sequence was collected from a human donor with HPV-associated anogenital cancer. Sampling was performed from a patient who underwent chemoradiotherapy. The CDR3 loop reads CASSPTGGDYGYTF. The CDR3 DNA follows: TGTGCCAGCAGCCCCACAGGGGGCGACTATGGCTACACCTTC.